This T cell receptor (beta chain) was documented in a study of regulatory T cells in long-lasting Graves disease. This clonotype was recorded at least ten times. Both iRepertoire HTBI primers and Arm-PCR of CDR3 regions were used to build the TCR beta libraries. As originally analysed: The samples yielded 50 to 80 TRBV and roughly 15 TRBJ segments. TCRdb reprocessed the multiplex PCR reads via MiXCR and lists one record per CDR3 protein. Clone size and V and J calls follow TCRdb, not the original study. This table has around 460,000 distinct CDR3 sequences, approximately 22% appearing once. Time point denoted: persistent/refractory GD, antithyroid drugs over 5 years with positive TRAb. Construction of the TCR library relied on RNA isolated from PBMCs. This CDR3 contains 15 residues. The junction had 10 bases not matched to a gene; V was cut back by 6 bases and J by 5 bases. From germline, CDR1 is DFQATT and CDR2 SNEGSKA (reference sequence).

This chain joins TRBV20-1 and TRBJ1-4; 9 bases map to TRBD1. The receptor's source is a female donor with Graves disease. The starting material was peripheral blood mononuclear cells (PBMCs), obtained when the disease was refractory, from a patient treated with antithyroid drugs. CDR3 in amino acids: CSAKRPGTGNEKLFF. The DNA of the CDR3 is TGCAGTGCCAAGCGACCCGGGACAGGGAATGAAAAACTGTTTTTT.